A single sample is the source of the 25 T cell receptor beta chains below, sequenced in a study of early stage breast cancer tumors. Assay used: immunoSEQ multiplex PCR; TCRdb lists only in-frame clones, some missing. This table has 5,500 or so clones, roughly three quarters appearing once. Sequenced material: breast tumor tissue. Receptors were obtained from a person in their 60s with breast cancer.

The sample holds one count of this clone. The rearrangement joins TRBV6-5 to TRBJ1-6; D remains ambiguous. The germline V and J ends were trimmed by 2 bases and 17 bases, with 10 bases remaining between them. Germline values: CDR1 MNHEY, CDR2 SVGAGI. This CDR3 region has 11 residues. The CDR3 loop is CASSYTAVVHF. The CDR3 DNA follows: TGTGCCAGCAGTTACACCGCGGTAGTCCACTTT.

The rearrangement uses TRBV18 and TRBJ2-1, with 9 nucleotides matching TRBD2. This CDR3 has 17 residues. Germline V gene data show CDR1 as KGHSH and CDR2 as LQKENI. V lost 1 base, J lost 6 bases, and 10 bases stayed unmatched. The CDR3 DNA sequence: TGTGCCAGCTCACCACTCCGTCCAGCGGGAGGACTCAATGAGCAGTTCTTC. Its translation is CASSPLRPAGGLNEQFF.

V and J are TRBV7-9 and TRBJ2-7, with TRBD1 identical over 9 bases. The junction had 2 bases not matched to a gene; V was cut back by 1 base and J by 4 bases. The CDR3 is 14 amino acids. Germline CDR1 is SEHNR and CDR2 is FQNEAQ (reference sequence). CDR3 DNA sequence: TGTGCCAGCAGCTTAGAGGGACAGGGATACGAGCAGTACTTC. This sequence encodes CASSLEGQGYEQYF.

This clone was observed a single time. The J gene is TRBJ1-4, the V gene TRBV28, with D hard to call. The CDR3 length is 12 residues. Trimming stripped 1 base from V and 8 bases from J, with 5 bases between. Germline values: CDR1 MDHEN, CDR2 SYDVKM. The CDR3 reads CASSLFGEKLFF. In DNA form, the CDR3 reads TGTGCCAGCAGTTTATTTGGGGAAAAACTGTTTTTT.

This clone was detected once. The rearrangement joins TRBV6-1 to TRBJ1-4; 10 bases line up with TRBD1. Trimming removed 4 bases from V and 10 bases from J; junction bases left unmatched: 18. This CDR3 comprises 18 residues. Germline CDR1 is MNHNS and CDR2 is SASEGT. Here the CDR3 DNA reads TGTGCCAGCAGTGTCCAGGAAACCGTTTCGGGACAGGGGAGAAAACTGTTTTTT. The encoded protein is CASSVQETVSGQGRKLFF.

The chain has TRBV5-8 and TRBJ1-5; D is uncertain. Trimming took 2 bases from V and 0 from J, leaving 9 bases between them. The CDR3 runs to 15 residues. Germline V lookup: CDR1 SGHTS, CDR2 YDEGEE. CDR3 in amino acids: CASSLTVSSNQPQHF. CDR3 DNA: TGTGCCAGCAGCTTAACAGTCAGTAGCAATCAGCCCCAGCATTTT. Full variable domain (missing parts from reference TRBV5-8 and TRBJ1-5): EAGVTQSPTHLIKTRGQQATLRCSPISGHTSVYWYQQALGLGLQFLLWYDEGEERNRGNFPPRFSGRQFPNYSSELNVNALELEDSALYLCASSLTVSSNQPQHFGDGTRLSIL.

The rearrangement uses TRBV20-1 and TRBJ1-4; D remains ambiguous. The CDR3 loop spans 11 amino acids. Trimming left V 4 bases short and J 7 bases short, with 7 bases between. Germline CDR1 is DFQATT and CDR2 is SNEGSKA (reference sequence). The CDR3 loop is CSAMSVEKLFF. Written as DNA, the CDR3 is TGCAGTGCTATGTCAGTTGAAAAACTGTTTTTT.

DNA of the CDR3: TGTGCCAGCAGCAGGGACTCTCCCTGGGGGGCCAACGTCCTGACTTTC. This encodes CASSRDSPWGANVLTF. The chain links TRBV5-4 to TRBJ2-6; D perhaps matches TRBD2 (6 bases). V lost 4 bases and J 4 bases, leaving 15 bases between the germline ends. CDR1 and CDR2 from the germline V gene are SGHNT and YYREEE (reference sequence). This CDR3 has 16 amino acids. The full variable domain, its missing parts supplied by reference TRBV5-4 and TRBJ2-6, is ETGVTQSPTHLIKTRGQQVTLRCSSQSGHNTVSWYQQALGQGPQFIFQYYREEENGRGNFPPRFSGLQFPNYSSELNVNALELDDSALYLCASSRDSPWGANVLTFGAGSRLTVL.

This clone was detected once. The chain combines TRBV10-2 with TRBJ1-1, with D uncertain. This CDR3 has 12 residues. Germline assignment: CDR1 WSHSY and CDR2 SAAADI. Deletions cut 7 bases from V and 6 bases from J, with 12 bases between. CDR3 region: CASTGGQAEAFF. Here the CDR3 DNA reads TGCGCCAGCACAGGTGGTCAAGCTGAAGCTTTCTTT.

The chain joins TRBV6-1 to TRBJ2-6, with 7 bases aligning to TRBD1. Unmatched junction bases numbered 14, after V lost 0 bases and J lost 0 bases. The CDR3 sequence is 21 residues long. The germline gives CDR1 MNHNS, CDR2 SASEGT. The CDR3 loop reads CASSEAHQGTGVISGANVLTF. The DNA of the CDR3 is TGTGCCAGCAGTGAAGCGCATCAGGGAACAGGGGTAATCTCTGGGGCCAACGTCCTGACTTTC.

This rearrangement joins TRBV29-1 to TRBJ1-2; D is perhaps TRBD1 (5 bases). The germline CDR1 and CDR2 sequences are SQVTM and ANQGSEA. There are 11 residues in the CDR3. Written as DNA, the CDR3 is TGCAGTGCAAGGGGCGACGATGGCTACACCTTC. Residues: CSARGDDGYTF. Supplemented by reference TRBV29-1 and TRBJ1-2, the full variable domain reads SAVISQKPSRDICQRGTSLTIQCQVDSQVTMMFWYRQQPGQSLTLIATANQGSEATYESGFVIDKFPISRPNLTFSTLTVSNMSPEDSSIYLCSARGDDGYTFGSGTRLTVV.

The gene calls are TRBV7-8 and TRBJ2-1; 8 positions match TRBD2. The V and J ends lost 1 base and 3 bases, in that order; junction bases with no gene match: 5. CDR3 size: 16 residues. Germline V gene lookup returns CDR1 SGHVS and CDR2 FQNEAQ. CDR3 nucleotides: TGTGCCAGCAGCTTAGGTTCCGGGGGGGGCTACAATGAGCAGTTCTTC. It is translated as CASSLGSGGGYNEQFF.

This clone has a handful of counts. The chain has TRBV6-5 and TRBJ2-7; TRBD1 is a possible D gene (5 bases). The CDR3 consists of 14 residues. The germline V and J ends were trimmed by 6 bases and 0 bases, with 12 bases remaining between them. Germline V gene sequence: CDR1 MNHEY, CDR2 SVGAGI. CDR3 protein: CASSNLQDSYEQYF. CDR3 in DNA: TGTGCCAGCAGCAACCTACAGGACTCCTACGAGCAGTACTTC.

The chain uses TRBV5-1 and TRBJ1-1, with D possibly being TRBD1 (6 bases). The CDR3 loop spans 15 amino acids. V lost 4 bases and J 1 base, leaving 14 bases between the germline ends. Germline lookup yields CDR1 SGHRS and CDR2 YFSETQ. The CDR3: CASSLPGVRNTEAFF. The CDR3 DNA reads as TGCGCCAGCAGCCTACCAGGGGTTCGGAACACTGAAGCTTTCTTT.

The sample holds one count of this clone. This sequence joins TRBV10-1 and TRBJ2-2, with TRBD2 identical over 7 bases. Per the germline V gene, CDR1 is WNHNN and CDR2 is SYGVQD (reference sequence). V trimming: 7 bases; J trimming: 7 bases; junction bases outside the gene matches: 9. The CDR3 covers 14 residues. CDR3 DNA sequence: TGCGCCAGCACTCGAGGGAGGGATGGCGGGGAGCTGTTTTTT. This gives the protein CASTRGRDGGELFF.

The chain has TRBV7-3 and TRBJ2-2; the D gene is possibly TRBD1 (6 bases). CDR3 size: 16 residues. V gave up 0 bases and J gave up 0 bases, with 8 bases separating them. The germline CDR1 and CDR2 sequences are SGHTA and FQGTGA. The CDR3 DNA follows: TGTGCCAGCAGCTTAACTAGGACAGCGAACACCGGGGAGCTGTTTTTT. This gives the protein CASSLTRTANTGELFF.

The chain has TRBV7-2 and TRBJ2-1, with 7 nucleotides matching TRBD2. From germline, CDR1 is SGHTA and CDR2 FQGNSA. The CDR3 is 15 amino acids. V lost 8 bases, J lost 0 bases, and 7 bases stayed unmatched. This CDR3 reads CASRRSGASYNEQFF. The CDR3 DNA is TGTGCCAGCCGTCGGAGCGGGGCCTCCTACAATGAGCAGTTCTTC.

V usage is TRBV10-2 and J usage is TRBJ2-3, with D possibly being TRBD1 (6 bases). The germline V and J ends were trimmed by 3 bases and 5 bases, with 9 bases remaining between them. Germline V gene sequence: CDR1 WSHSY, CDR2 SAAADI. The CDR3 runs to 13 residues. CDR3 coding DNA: TGCGCCAGCAGTGACCCAGGGGAAGATACGCAGTATTTT. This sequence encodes CASSDPGEDTQYF.

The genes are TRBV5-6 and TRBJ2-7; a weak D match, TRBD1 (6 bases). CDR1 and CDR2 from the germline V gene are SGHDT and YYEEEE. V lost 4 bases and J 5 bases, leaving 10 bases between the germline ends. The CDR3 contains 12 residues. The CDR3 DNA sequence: TGTGCCAGCAGCACCGGACAGCACGAGCAGTACTTC. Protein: CASSTGQHEQYF. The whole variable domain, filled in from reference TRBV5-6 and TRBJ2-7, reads DAGVTQSPTHLIKTRGQQVTLRCSPKSGHDTVSWYQQALGQGPQFIFQYYEEEERQRGNFPDRFSGHQFPNYSSELNVNALLLGDSALYLCASSTGQHEQYFGPGTRLTVT.

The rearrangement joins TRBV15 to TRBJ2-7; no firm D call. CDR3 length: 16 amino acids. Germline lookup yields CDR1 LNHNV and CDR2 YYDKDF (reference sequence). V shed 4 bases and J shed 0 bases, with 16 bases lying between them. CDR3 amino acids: CATSTEIRYSSYEQYF. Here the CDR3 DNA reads TGTGCCACCAGCACAGAAATCCGGTACAGCTCCTACGAGCAGTACTTC.

The CDR3 protein is CASSSGVEQPQHF. Written as DNA, the CDR3 is TGTGCCAGTAGTAGTGGGGTCGAGCAGCCCCAGCATTTT. V gene TRBV19 combines with J gene TRBJ1-5, with no clear D. Germline values: CDR1 LNHDA, CDR2 SQIVND (reference sequence). There are 13 residues in the CDR3. The V end lost 4 bases, the J end lost 7 bases, and 11 bases lay between the germline ends. Full variable domain (rest looked up from reference TRBV19 and TRBJ1-5): DGGITQSPKYLFRKEGQNVTLSCEQNLNHDAMYWYRQDPGQGLRLIYYSQIVNDFQKGDIAEGYSVSREKKESFPLTVTSAQKNPTAFYLCASSSGVEQPQHFGDGTRLSIL.

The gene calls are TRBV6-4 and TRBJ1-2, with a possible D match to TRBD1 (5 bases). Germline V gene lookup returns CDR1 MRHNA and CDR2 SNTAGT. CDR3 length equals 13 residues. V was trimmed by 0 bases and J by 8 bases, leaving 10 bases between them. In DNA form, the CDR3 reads TGTGCCAGCAGTGACTCGGAGGAGGGGGGCTACACCTTC. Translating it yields CASSDSEEGGYTF.

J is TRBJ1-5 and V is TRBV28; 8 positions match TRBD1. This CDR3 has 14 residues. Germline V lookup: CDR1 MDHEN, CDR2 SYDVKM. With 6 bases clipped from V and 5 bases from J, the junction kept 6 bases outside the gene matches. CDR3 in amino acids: CASRGTGVHQPQHF. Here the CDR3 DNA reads TGTGCCAGCAGGGGGACAGGAGTACATCAGCCCCAGCATTTT.

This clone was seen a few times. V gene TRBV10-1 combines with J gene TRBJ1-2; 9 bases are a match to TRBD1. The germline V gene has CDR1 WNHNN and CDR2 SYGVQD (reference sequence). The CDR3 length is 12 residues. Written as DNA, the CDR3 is TGCCCCGAAACAGGGGGCGGCTATGGCTACACCTTC. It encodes CPETGGGYGYTF.

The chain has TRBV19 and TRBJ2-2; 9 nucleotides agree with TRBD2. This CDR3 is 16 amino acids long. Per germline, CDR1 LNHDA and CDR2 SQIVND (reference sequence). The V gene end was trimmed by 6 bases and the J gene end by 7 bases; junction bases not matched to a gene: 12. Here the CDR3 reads CASSPRGTSSGGELFF. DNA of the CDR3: TGTGCCAGTAGCCCGCGGGGGACTAGCTCTGGCGGGGAGCTGTTTTTT.